This T cell receptor (beta chain) was observed in a study of cytomegalovirus exposure and HLA in healthy donors. Primers: 60 Vbeta forward and 13 Jbeta reverse. Sequenced by immunoSEQ multiplex PCR; TCRdb stores in-frame clones only, minus some. The table includes more than 110,000 clones, approximately 83% detected once. CDR1 is LGHNA and CDR2 is YSLEER in the germline V gene. The CDR3 sequence is 14 residues long. V lost 4 bases to trimming and J lost 1 base, with 11 bases between them. The sample taken for sequencing was PBMCs. The TCR was taken from a man aged 40-49 years in good health and CMV-seropositive. The chain combines TRBV4-3 with TRBJ2-7; no reliable D call. CDR3 nucleotides: TGCGCCAGCAGCCCCCTCCAGGCGTCCTACGAGCAGTACTTC. It yields the protein CASSPLQASYEQYF.